A single sample is the source of the 12 T cell receptor beta chains below, sequenced in a study of blood T cell repertoires in COVID-19. Sequenced by immunoSEQ multiplex PCR; TCRdb stores in-frame clones only, minus some. Of some 120,000 clones listed, 65% to 85% were seen once; the top ten hold approximately 0.77%. Sequenced: peripheral blood. Source of these receptors: a woman between 65 and 79 years old with acute or convalescent COVID-19.

This clone was picked up a small number of times. This chain links TRBV7-2 with TRBJ1-1; D ambiguous. The CDR3 spans 14 residues. Germline V lookup: CDR1 SGHTA, CDR2 FQGNSA. Between the trimmed V and J ends, which lost 3 bases and 2 bases, there was a span of 10 bases. The CDR3 here is CASSLYTSNTEAFF. CDR3 DNA: TGTGCCAGCAGCTTGTATACTTCTAACACTGAAGCTTTCTTT.

The V and J genes are TRBV4-2 and TRBJ2-3, with TRBD2 matching 9 bases. CDR1 is LGHNA, CDR2 YNFKEQ, per germline. The CDR3 totals 18 residues. The trim removed 3 bases at V and 4 bases at J, leaving 14 bases unmatched. CDR3: CASSQASQASGMSDTQYF. In DNA, the CDR3 is TGTGCCAGCAGCCAGGCCTCCCAAGCTAGCGGGATGTCAGATACGCAGTATTTT.

This chain connects TRBV25-1 to TRBJ1-2; 10 positions match TRBD1. Germline trimming cut 3 bases from V and 3 bases from J; bases unmatched to any gene: 4. The germline V gene has CDR1 MGHDK and CDR2 SYGVNS. This CDR3 spans 15 amino acids. The CDR3 loop is CASSEDRGYDYGYTF. The CDR3, as DNA: TGTGCCAGCAGTGAGGACAGGGGGTACGACTATGGCTACACCTTC.

DNA of the CDR3: TGTGCCAGCAGCTTGGGGGGAGACTTTAGGCAGTATTTT. It is translated as CASSLGGDFRQYF. The chain uses TRBV11-2 and TRBJ2-3, with a weak D call TRBD2 (6 bases). The CDR3 spans 13 residues. V shed 3 bases and J shed 11 bases, with 15 bases lying between them. CDR1 and CDR2 (germline): SGHAT, FQNNGV.

The rearrangement links TRBV7-9 to TRBJ1-4; 7 nucleotides line up with TRBD1. The germline V gene has CDR1 SEHNR and CDR2 FQNEAQ (reference sequence). The V and J ends lost 4 bases and 5 bases, in that order; junction bases with no gene match: 4. The CDR3 length is 14 residues. The CDR3 here is CASSSGTANEKLFF. The CDR3 DNA reads TGTGCCAGCAGCTCCGGGACAGCGAATGAAAAACTGTTTTTT.

The V call is TRBV3-1 (or the pseudogene TRBV3-2), the J call TRBJ2-1, with 9 positions matching TRBD2. CDR1 and CDR2 from the germline V gene are LGHDT and YNNKEL (reference sequence). This CDR3 contains 14 residues. V was clipped by 4 bases and J by 6 bases; unmatched bases: 4. Written as DNA, the CDR3 is TGTGCCAGCAGCCCGGGACTAGCAGGCAATGAGCAGTTCTTC. This gives the protein CASSPGLAGNEQFF.

The gene calls are TRBV6-5 and TRBJ2-3; the match to TRBD2 covers 10 bases. With 1 base clipped from V and 5 bases from J, the junction kept 3 bases outside the gene matches. This CDR3 has 15 residues. Germline loops: CDR1 MNHEY, CDR2 SVGAGI. In nucleotides, the CDR3 is TGTGCCAGCAGTTACTTAGCGGGGGGAGGAGATACGCAGTATTTT. Protein: CASSYLAGGGDTQYF.

The chain joins TRBV12-5 to TRBJ1-1; TRBD1 matches 10 bases. Looked up from germline, CDR1 is LGHNT and CDR2 is FRNRAP. With 5 bases clipped from V and 5 bases from J, the junction kept 11 bases outside the gene matches. The CDR3 is 16 amino acids. The CDR3 protein is CASGPDRGRRWTEAFF. The CDR3 nucleotides are TGTGCTAGTGGTCCCGACAGGGGGCGTCGGTGGACTGAAGCTTTCTTT.

The V and J genes are TRBV11-1 and TRBJ1-1, with D possibly being TRBD1 (5 bases). V was clipped by 2 bases and J by 4 bases, with 8 bases between them. The germline V gene encodes CDR1 SGHAT and CDR2 FQDESV (reference sequence). The CDR3 has 13 amino acids. The CDR3 is CASSLWGGTEAFF. The CDR3 bases are TGTGCCAGCAGCTTATGGGGGGGCACTGAAGCTTTCTTT.

The genes are TRBV5-4 and TRBJ2-3; maybe TRBD2 (5 bases). Trimming pared 4 bases from V and 5 bases from J, leaving 17 bases between. The germline V gene has CDR1 SGHNT and CDR2 YYREEE (reference sequence). CDR3 size: 15 residues. DNA for the CDR3: TGTGCCAGCAGCCAAGGGCCTAGCAGTTTAGATACGCAGTATTTT. Its protein product is CASSQGPSSLDTQYF.

The chain uses TRBV6-5 and TRBJ2-7; 7 bases agree with TRBD1. Germline CDR1 MNHEY, CDR2 SVGAGI. The V and J ends lost 9 bases and 4 bases, in that order; junction bases with no gene match: 6. CDR3 length equals 12 residues. As DNA, the CDR3 is TGTGCCAGTACAGGGGACGTGTACGAGCAGTACTTC. It specifies CASTGDVYEQYF.

This chain uses TRBV2 with TRBJ1-5; the match to TRBD1 covers 8 bases. CDR3 length: 15 residues. After removal of 5 bases from V and 0 bases from J, the junction contained 3 bases not matched to a gene. Germline assignment: CDR1 SNHLY and CDR2 FYNNEI. CDR3 amino acids: CASSTDRASNQPQHF. The CDR3 region has the DNA TGTGCCAGCAGTACGGACAGGGCTAGCAATCAGCCCCAGCATTTT.